The next 30 T cell receptor beta chains were all read from a single sample in a study of shared clonotypes between healthy human individuals. TCRdb keeps only in-frame clones here, not all; method: immunoSEQ multiplex PCR. The sample carries approximately 940,000 clones, approximately 80% recorded once. The sequenced sample was memory CD4+ T cells sorted from blood. Subset of the sample: CD45RA-negative fraction. Receptor source: a young man in good health.

The chain links TRBV14 to TRBJ2-7, with D tentatively TRBD2 (6 bases). There are 14 residues in the CDR3. Trimming took 2 bases from V and 2 from J, leaving 10 bases between them. Germline loops: CDR1 SGHDN, CDR2 FVKESK. In DNA, the CDR3 is TGTGCCAGCAGCCAATCCAGCGGGCCCTACGAGCAGTACTTC. Amino acids: CASSQSSGPYEQYF.

The V gene is TRBV9, the J gene TRBJ1-4; 9 bases map to TRBD1. V was pared by 4 bases and J by 7 bases, with 8 bases of the junction left unmatched. There are 15 residues in the CDR3. Germline loops: CDR1 SGDLS, CDR2 YYNGEE. Written as DNA, the CDR3 is TGTGCCAGCAGCTCCAGGACAGGGGAGGGTGAAAAACTGTTTTTT. This sequence encodes CASSSRTGEGEKLFF.

The table lists this clone with a few counts. The chain combines TRBV10-3 with TRBJ2-7, with 7 bases aligning to TRBD1. CDR1 ENHRY and CDR2 SYGVKD come from the germline V gene. CDR3 length: 13 residues. The V segment lost 6 bases and the J segment 1 base; nucleotides outside the gene matches: 3. CDR3 loop: CAISLTGSYEQYF. The CDR3 nucleotides are TGTGCCATCAGCCTGACAGGGTCCTACGAGCAGTACTTC.

This clone has a handful of counts. The same CDR3 is also encoded by other DNA sequences in this sample. The chain joins TRBV5-4 to TRBJ2-5; D not certain. The CDR3 loop spans 14 amino acids. With 2 bases removed from V and 2 bases from J, the gap between germline ends came to 10 bases. Germline-derived CDR1 and CDR2 are SGHNT and YYREEE (reference sequence). The CDR3 reads CASSFGRGQETQYF. In DNA form, the CDR3 reads TGTGCCAGCAGCTTCGGGCGTGGACAAGAGACCCAGTACTTC. Full variable domain (rest looked up from reference TRBV5-4 and TRBJ2-5): ETGVTQSPTHLIKTRGQQVTLRCSSQSGHNTVSWYQQALGQGPQFIFQYYREEENGRGNFPPRFSGLQFPNYSSELNVNALELDDSALYLCASSFGRGQETQYFGPGTRLLVL.

As regards this clone: This sample also contains other DNA sequences that code for the same CDR3. The genes are TRBV19 and TRBJ1-5; D is possibly TRBD1 (6 bases). CDR1 is LNHDA, CDR2 SQIVND, per germline (reference sequence). The CDR3 length is 14 residues. The V gene lost 5 bases and the J gene lost 1 base, with 9 bases spanning the gap. CDR3 in amino acids: CASSPDRSNQPQHF. The CDR3 region has the DNA TGTGCCAGTAGTCCCGACAGGAGCAATCAGCCCCAGCATTTT.

The V gene is TRBV4-1, the J gene TRBJ2-2, with D tentatively TRBD1 or TRBD2 (5 bases each). CDR1 is MGHRA and CDR2 is YSYEKL in the germline V gene. This CDR3 is built from 18 residues. V shed 4 bases and J shed 1 base, with 19 bases lying between them. Written as DNA, the CDR3 is TGCGCCAGCAGCCCAGGTAGCACCGGGACGGTGAACACCGGGGAGCTGTTTTTT. It yields the protein CASSPGSTGTVNTGELFF.

This chain connects TRBV28 to TRBJ2-2; 8 bases agree with TRBD1. Germline CDR1 and CDR2: MDHEN and SYDVKM. Trimming at V came to 6 bases and at J to 1 base, leaving 10 bases not matched to a gene. CDR3 length: 17 residues. CDR3 nucleotide sequence: TGTGCCAGCAGAAACCCCACCGGGACAGGGAACACCGGGGAGCTGTTTTTT. It codes for CASRNPTGTGNTGELFF.

As to this clone: The germline gene is not matched at one end of the junction; a read error may be the cause. The chain recombines TRBV7-9 with TRBJ2-7; 8 nucleotides match TRBD1. Germline CDR1 SEHNR, CDR2 FQNEAQ (reference sequence). CDR3 size: 12 residues. In nucleotides, the CDR3 is TGTGCCAGCAGCCCCGGACAGGGAAGGGGCCACTTC. Protein sequence: CASSPGQGRGHF.

J is TRBJ2-3 and V is TRBV11-2; D remains ambiguous. V was pared by 3 bases and J by 4 bases, with 8 bases between. The V gene's germline CDR1 is SGHAT and CDR2 FQNNGV. This CDR3 has 13 residues. CDR3 protein: CASSFSGSDTQYF. The CDR3 DNA is TGTGCCAGCAGCTTCTCGGGTTCAGATACGCAGTATTTT. Based on the CDR3 plus reference TRBV11-2 and TRBJ2-3, the full variable domain is EAGVAQSPRYKIIEKRQSVAFWCNPISGHATLYWYQQILGQGPKLLIQFQNNGVVDDSQLPKDRFSAERLKGVDSTLKIQPAKLEDSAVYLCASSFSGSDTQYFGPGTRLTVL.

The rearrangement uses TRBV18 and TRBJ1-1, with D possibly being TRBD1 (6 bases). Trimming removed 0 bases from V and 4 bases from J, with 9 bases in between. CDR3 size: 14 residues. Germline assignment: CDR1 KGHSH and CDR2 LQKENI. The CDR3 protein is CASSPPARGTEAFF. The DNA for the CDR3 is TGTGCCAGCTCACCACCCGCCAGGGGCACTGAAGCTTTCTTT. Full variable domain (missing parts from reference TRBV18 and TRBJ1-1): NAGVMQNPRHLVRRRGQEARLRCSPMKGHSHVYWYRQLPEEGLKFMVYLQKENIIDESGMPKERFSAEFPKEGPSILRIQQVVRGDSAAYFCASSPPARGTEAFFGQGTRLTVV.

The chain is built from TRBV5-1 and TRBJ2-7, with D tentatively TRBD1 (7 bases). The CDR3 consists of 15 residues. Germline CDR1 and CDR2: SGHRS and YFSETQ. V lost 3 bases and J lost 4, with 17 bases in between. This chain's CDR3 is CASSSPGSGGYEQYF. The DNA of the CDR3 is TGCGCCAGCAGCTCTCCGGGCTCAGGGGGGTACGAGCAGTACTTC.

This chain connects TRBV5-4 to TRBJ1-2, with 7 bases identical to TRBD1. Losses at the gene ends were 4 bases for V and 1 base for J; bases not matched to a gene: 7. This CDR3 region has 15 residues. Germline V lookup: CDR1 SGHNT, CDR2 YYREEE (reference sequence). CDR3 region: CASSGKQGSNYGYTF. In nucleotides, the CDR3 is TGTGCCAGCAGCGGCAAACAGGGGAGTAACTATGGCTACACCTTC.

The chain recombines TRBV6-4 with TRBJ2-5, with 10 bases identical to TRBD1. CDR1 is MRHNA and CDR2 is SNTAGT in the germline V gene. CDR3 length: 15 residues. The junction had 6 bases not matched to a gene; V was cut back by 3 bases and J by 5 bases. The CDR3 loop is CASSEGQGRRETQYF. CDR3 DNA: TGTGCCAGCAGTGAGGGACAGGGGCGGAGGGAGACCCAGTACTTC.

The chain combines TRBV11-2 with TRBJ2-7; 10 bases fit TRBD1. The ends lost 0 bases at V and 2 bases at J; junction bases unmatched: 4. The germline gives CDR1 SGHAT, CDR2 FQNNGV. This CDR3 contains 16 residues. CDR3 residues: CASSLDTGTGAYEQYF. The CDR3 DNA sequence: TGTGCCAGCAGCTTAGACACCGGGACAGGGGCCTACGAGCAGTACTTC. Together with reference TRBV11-2 and TRBJ2-7, the CDR3 gives the full variable domain: EAGVAQSPRYKIIEKRQSVAFWCNPISGHATLYWYQQILGQGPKLLIQFQNNGVVDDSQLPKDRFSAERLKGVDSTLKIQPAKLEDSAVYLCASSLDTGTGAYEQYFGPGTRLTVT.

This clone was recorded a few times. This sample includes further DNA sequences coding for the same CDR3. This rearrangement joins TRBV5-1 to TRBJ1-1, with unresolved D. Trimming pared 2 bases from V and 1 base from J, leaving 6 bases between. Germline V gene lookup returns CDR1 SGHRS and CDR2 YFSETQ. This CDR3 region has 13 residues. The CDR3 DNA follows: TGCGCCAGCAGCTTTTCCGGGAACACTGAAGCTTTCTTT. Translated, it gives CASSFSGNTEAFF.

The CDR3 reads CASSSKAQGHYGYTF. CDR3 nucleotide sequence: TGTGCCAGCAGCTCAAAGGCCCAGGGGCACTATGGCTACACCTTC. This rearrangement joins TRBV11-3 to TRBJ1-2; D is possibly TRBD1 (6 bases). There are 15 residues in the CDR3. The ends were cut back, 4 bases at V and 3 bases at J, with 15 bases in the middle. In germline, CDR1 is SGHNT, CDR2 YENEEA.

This clone was counted a few times. The rearrangement joins TRBV6-1 to TRBJ1-1, with 7 bases lining up with TRBD1. The CDR3 has 14 residues. Germline V gives CDR1 MNHNS, CDR2 SASEGT. V dropped 6 bases and J dropped 2; count of bases not matched to a gene: 6. In nucleotides, the CDR3 is TGTGCCAGCAGAAGGACAGGCCAAAACACTGAAGCTTTCTTT. Residues: CASRRTGQNTEAFF.

V gene TRBV4-1 combines with J gene TRBJ2-1; 9 bases agree with TRBD2. Germline-derived CDR1 and CDR2 are MGHRA and YSYEKL. The CDR3 is made up of 16 amino acids. The ends lost 1 base at V and 10 bases at J; junction bases unmatched: 11. The CDR3, as DNA: TGCGCCAGCAGCCAAGGATTGGTAATAGCGGGAGACGAGCAGTTCTTC. This translates into CASSQGLVIAGDEQFF.

CDR3 sequence reads: CAIRASTDTQYF. The CDR3 DNA sequence: TGTGCCATCAGGGCTAGCACAGATACGCAGTATTTT. V is TRBV10-3 and J is TRBJ2-3; D unclear. V was trimmed by 6 bases and J by 0 bases, leaving 4 bases between them. CDR1 and CDR2 (germline): ENHRY, SYGVKD. The CDR3 runs to 12 residues.

The chain joins TRBV5-1 to TRBJ1-5, with 10 positions matching TRBD1. The CDR3 covers 15 residues. J gave up 3 bases and V 4 bases, and 4 bases lay outside the gene matches. The V gene's germline CDR1 is SGHRS and CDR2 YFSETQ. CDR3 in amino acids: CASSRGTGDNQPQHF. DNA of the CDR3: TGCGCCAGCAGCCGCGGGACAGGGGACAATCAGCCCCAGCATTTT.

This chain uses TRBV19 with TRBJ1-4, with unresolved D. Trimming cost V 5 bases and J 4 bases, with 20 bases left between them. Looked up from germline, CDR1 is LNHDA and CDR2 is SQIVND (reference sequence). The CDR3 loop spans 17 amino acids. DNA for the CDR3: TGTGCCAGTAGTTTATTCCCCCCCCGGGCGGGTAATGAAAAACTGTTTTTT. Its protein is CASSLFPPRAGNEKLFF.

The V gene is TRBV4-3, the J gene TRBJ1-6; maybe TRBD1 (6 bases). Trimming stripped 3 bases from V and 7 bases from J, with 19 bases between. The CDR3 is 17 residues long. Per germline, CDR1 LGHNA and CDR2 YSLEER. The CDR3 region is CASSHRTPGAENSPLHF. DNA of the CDR3: TGCGCCAGCAGCCATCGCACCCCAGGGGCTGAGAATTCACCCCTCCACTTT.

This chain joins TRBV6-6 and TRBJ2-7; the D gene is possibly TRBD2 (5 bases). This CDR3 comprises 13 residues. The V end lost 2 bases, the J end lost 5 bases, and 10 bases lay between the germline ends. Germline V gene data show CDR1 as MNHNY and CDR2 as SVGAGI (reference sequence). The CDR3 sequence: CASSYITGNEQYF. The CDR3 DNA reads TGTGCCAGCAGTTACATAACGGGGAACGAGCAGTACTTC.

The V gene is TRBV4-2, the J gene TRBJ1-5; no definite D call. Looked up from germline, CDR1 is LGHNA and CDR2 is YNFKEQ. This CDR3 has 16 amino acids. Trimming left V 0 bases short and J 7 bases short, with 16 bases between. The CDR3 loop reads CASSQDLDGSRQPQHF. The CDR3 bases are TGTGCCAGCAGCCAAGATCTGGATGGGTCCCGACAGCCCCAGCATTTT.

The chain uses TRBV14 and TRBJ2-7; D may correspond to TRBD1 or TRBD2 (6 bases each). Per germline, CDR1 SGHDN and CDR2 FVKESK. Trimming took off 4 bases at V and 4 bases at J, with 14 bases between the two ends. This CDR3 spans 14 amino acids. CDR3: CASSPGARYYEQYF. The DNA for the CDR3 is TGTGCCAGCAGCCCGGGGGCCCGATATTACGAGCAGTACTTC.

As concerns this clone: An end of the junction does not agree with germline; a read error may underlie this. The chain carries TRBV29-1 and TRBJ2-7; weak D call: TRBD1 (6 bases). Germline CDR1 and CDR2: SQVTM and ANQGSEA. CDR3 length: 14 amino acids. CDR3 nucleotide sequence: TGCAGCGTAGAAGACAGGAACCCTCCCTACGAGCAGTACTTC. Its translation: CSVEDRNPPYEQYF.

The sample holds many counts of this clone. The gene calls are TRBV19 and TRBJ1-2; D is undetermined. V shed 5 bases and J shed 4 bases, with 11 bases lying between them. This CDR3 spans 13 amino acids. CDR1 and CDR2 from the germline V gene are LNHDA and SQIVND (reference sequence). In DNA, the CDR3 is TGTGCCAGTAGTGTCCGGGATGGCTATGGCTACACCTTC. Amino acids: CASSVRDGYGYTF. The whole variable domain, filled in from reference TRBV19 and TRBJ1-2, reads DGGITQSPKYLFRKEGQNVTLSCEQNLNHDAMYWYRQDPGQGLRLIYYSQIVNDFQKGDIAEGYSVSREKKESFPLTVTSAQKNPTAFYLCASSVRDGYGYTFGSGTRLTVV.

V gene TRBV5-1 combines with J gene TRBJ1-6, with no clear D. Germline V gene data show CDR1 as SGHRS and CDR2 as YFSETQ. This CDR3 has 15 amino acids. With 5 bases removed from V and 0 bases from J, the gap between germline ends came to 9 bases. CDR3 residues: CASRKESSYNSPLHF. The CDR3, as DNA: TGCGCCAGCAGGAAAGAGAGCTCCTATAATTCACCCCTCCACTTT.

The V gene is TRBV5-4, the J gene TRBJ2-5, with 9 bases identical to TRBD2. The germline gives CDR1 SGHNT, CDR2 YYREEE (reference sequence). The V segment lost 1 base and the J segment 4 bases; nucleotides outside the gene matches: 2. This CDR3 is 14 amino acids long. This CDR3 is CASSLSLAGETQYF. DNA for the CDR3: TGTGCCAGCAGCTTGTCACTAGCGGGAGAGACCCAGTACTTC.

This chain joins TRBV6-5 and TRBJ1-3; no clear D. Deletions cut 7 bases from V and 2 bases from J, with 12 bases between. There are 14 residues in the CDR3. Germline assignment: CDR1 MNHEY and CDR2 SVGAGI. The CDR3 loop reads CASTEGGTGNTIYF. The CDR3 DNA reads TGTGCCAGCACAGAGGGAGGGACTGGAAACACCATATATTTT.